Detailed here is one T cell receptor (beta chain). Healthy people donating bone marrow made up the donors. The sample comes from a study of cytomegalovirus exposure and HLA in healthy donors. About the research overall: Sequencing of some 190 million T cells in an earlier analysis found around 110 million unique TCR beta sequences. Around 77% of a few hundred genotyped donors fell in the Caucasian-associated ancestry cluster.

V shed 3 bases and J 4 bases; nucleotides not matched to a gene: 8. The CDR3 extends over 15 amino acids. Germline loops: CDR1 GTSNPN, CDR2 SVGIG (reference sequence). In the PCR, 60 Vbeta and 13 Jbeta primers were used. Libraries were prepared by immunoSEQ multiplex PCR; TCRdb keeps only in-frame clonotypes and omits some of them. Among 95,000 to 100,000 clones, 60% to 80% were seen once, and the ten largest hold roughly 3%. This receptor was identified in a man in his forties in good health and CMV-seronegative. This chain links TRBV30 with TRBJ2-3; 9 nucleotides match TRBD2. The material sequenced was PBMCs. The CDR3 reads CAWRTGGGAADTQYF. The DNA for the CDR3 is TGTGCCTGGAGGACAGGCGGGGGGGCGGCAGATACGCAGTATTTT.